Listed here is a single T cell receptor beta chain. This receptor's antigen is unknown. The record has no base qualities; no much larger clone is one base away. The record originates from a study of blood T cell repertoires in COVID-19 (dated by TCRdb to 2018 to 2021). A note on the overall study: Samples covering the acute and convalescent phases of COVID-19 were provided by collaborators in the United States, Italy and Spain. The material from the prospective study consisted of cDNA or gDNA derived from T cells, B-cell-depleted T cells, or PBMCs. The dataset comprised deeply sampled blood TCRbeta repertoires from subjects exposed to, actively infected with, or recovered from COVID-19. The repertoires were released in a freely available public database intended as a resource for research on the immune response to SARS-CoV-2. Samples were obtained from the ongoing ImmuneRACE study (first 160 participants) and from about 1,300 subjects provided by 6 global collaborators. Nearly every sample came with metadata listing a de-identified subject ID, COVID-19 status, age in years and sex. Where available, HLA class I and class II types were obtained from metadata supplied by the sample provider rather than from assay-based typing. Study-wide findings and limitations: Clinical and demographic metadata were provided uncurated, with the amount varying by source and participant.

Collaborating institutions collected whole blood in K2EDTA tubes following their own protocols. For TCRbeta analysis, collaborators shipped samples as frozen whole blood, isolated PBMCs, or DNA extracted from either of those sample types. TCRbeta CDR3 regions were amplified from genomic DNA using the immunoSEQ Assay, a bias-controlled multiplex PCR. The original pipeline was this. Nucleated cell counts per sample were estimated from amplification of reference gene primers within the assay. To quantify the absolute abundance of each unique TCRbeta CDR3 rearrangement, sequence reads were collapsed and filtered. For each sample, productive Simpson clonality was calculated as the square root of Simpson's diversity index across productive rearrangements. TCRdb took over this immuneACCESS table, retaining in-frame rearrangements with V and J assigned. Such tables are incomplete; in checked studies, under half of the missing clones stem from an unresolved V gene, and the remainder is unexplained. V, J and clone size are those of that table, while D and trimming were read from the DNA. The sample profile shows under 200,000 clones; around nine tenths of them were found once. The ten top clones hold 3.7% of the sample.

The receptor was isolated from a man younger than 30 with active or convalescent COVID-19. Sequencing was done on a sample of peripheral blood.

CDR3 sequence: CASSIDATDLEAFF. The nucleotide sequence is TGTGCCAGTAGTATAGACGCTACAGATCTTGAAGCTTTCTTT. The rearrangement combines TRBV19 with TRBJ1-1; the D gene lacks a confident call. CDR1 and CDR2 were assigned from the germline V gene (reference sequence) as LNHDA and SQIVND. V is cut by 0 bases and J by 7 bases, and the space between the germline ends is 12 bases. The CDR3 goes from the cysteine to the phenylalanine over 14 residues. The retained sequence is limited to the CDR3, 42 bases, with the frame set at the first base.